These T cell receptor beta chains were read from a single sample in a study of blood T cell repertoires in COVID-19. The method was immunoSEQ multiplex PCR; TCRdb's version includes in-frame clones alone and lacks a portion of them. Here the sample spans around 140,000 clones, roughly 85% being singletons. Sequencing was performed on PBMCs or T cells enriched from blood (not recorded which). These receptor sequences come from a man aged 50 to 59 who had recovered from COVID-19. Each CDR3 is given with its conserved first and last residue. The D gene is left open where the match is weak. Size is omitted from some rows. Given values are once, few, many or a class for expanded clones.

D gene	V gene	J gene	clone size	CDR3 protein	CDR3 DNA
TRBD2	TRBV7-2	TRBJ2-2	-	CASSHAGTRETGELFF	TGTGCCAGCAGCCACGCCGGGACTAGAGAAACCGGGGAGCTGTTTTTT
TRBD1	TRBV27	TRBJ1-6	-	CASSSRGLGSPLHF	TGTGCCAGCAGTTCAAGGGGGCTCGGTTCACCCCTCCACTTT
-	TRBV19	TRBJ2-3	-	CASRTEWTDTQYF	TGTGCCAGTAGGACAGAATGGACAGATACGCAGTATTTT
-	TRBV7-9	TRBJ1-3	once	CASSLEPSAGNTIYF	TGTGCCAGCAGCTTAGAGCCCTCGGCTGGAAACACCATATATTTT
-	TRBV3-1/TRBV3-2	TRBJ1-3	-	CASSPVHSGNTIYF	TGTGCCAGCAGCCCAGTTCACTCTGGAAACACCATATATTTT
-	TRBV19	TRBJ1-6	few	CASSMTGYSYNSPLHF	TGTGCCAGTAGTATGACAGGATACTCCTATAATTCACCCCTCCACTTT
TRBD1	TRBV19	TRBJ2-3	few	CASNRDRRRTDTQYF	TGTGCCAGCAACCGGGACAGGCGACGGACAGATACGCAGTATTTT
-	TRBV28	TRBJ2-1	-	CASRPYLASYNEQFF	TGTGCCAGCAGACCCTACTTAGCGTCCTACAATGAGCAGTTCTTC
TRBD1	TRBV28	TRBJ1-3	few	CASSTPNRGSGNTIYF	TGTGCCAGCAGTACCCCCAACAGGGGCTCTGGAAACACCATATATTTT
-	TRBV19	TRBJ1-5	-	CASRVGAEPQHF	TGTGCCAGTAGGGTGGGAGCTGAGCCCCAGCATTTT
-	TRBV28	TRBJ2-5	-	CASSLTGGRVKTQYF	TGTGCCAGCAGTTTAACCGGCGGGCGAGTGAAGACCCAGTACTTC
-	TRBV4-3	TRBJ1-3	once	CASSRWISAGNTIYF	TGCGCCAGCAGTCGTTGGATTTCAGCGGGAAACACCATATATTTT
-	TRBV7-9	TRBJ2-2	few	CASSHIGELFF	TGTGCCAGCAGCCACATCGGGGAGCTGTTTTTT
-	TRBV7-2	TRBJ1-1	-	CASSNDRLNTEAFF	TGTGCCAGCAGCAACGACAGATTGAACACTGAAGCTTTCTTT
TRBD1	TRBV19	TRBJ1-1	-	CASTRQGATTEAFF	TGTGCCAGTACCCGACAGGGGGCGACCACTGAAGCTTTCTTT
-	TRBV16	TRBJ1-6	-	CASSDRGPDNSPLHF	TGTGCCAGCAGCGATCGAGGGCCAGATAATTCACCCCTCCACTTT
TRBD1	TRBV19	TRBJ2-2	-	CASSIGRTGRTGELFF	TGTGCCAGTAGTATAGGAAGGACAGGGAGGACCGGGGAGCTGTTTTTT
TRBD1	TRBV19	TRBJ1-1	-	CASSTPTGTPEAFF	TGTGCCAGTAGTACACCGACAGGGACACCTGAAGCTTTCTTT
TRBD1	TRBV7-6	TRBJ2-1	-	CASSLRQGQSSYNEQFF	TGTGCCAGCAGCTTGAGACAGGGCCAGAGCTCCTACAATGAGCAGTTCTTC
-	TRBV7-2	TRBJ2-1	-	CASSLLISSYNEQFF	TGTGCCAGCAGCTTATTGATTAGCTCCTACAATGAGCAGTTCTTC
TRBD1	TRBV15	TRBJ1-3	-	CATSRDSSGNTIYF	TGTGCCACCAGCCGGGACAGCTCTGGAAACACCATATATTTT
TRBD1	TRBV18	TRBJ1-1	-	CASSPPRQGRVGEVGSTEAFF	TGTGCCAGCTCACCACCTCGACAGGGCAGAGTAGGGGAGGTCGGGAGCACTGAAGCTTTCTTT
-	TRBV5-1	TRBJ1-4	-	CASSPTGTNEKLFF	TGCGCCAGCAGCCCTACGGGGACTAATGAAAAACTGTTTTTT
TRBD1	TRBV25-1	TRBJ2-2	once	CASSEPGQGFTGELFF	TGTGCCAGCAGTGAGCCGGGACAGGGGTTCACCGGGGAGCTGTTTTTT
TRBD1	TRBV4-1	TRBJ1-2	-	CASSQDYWTGGYGYTF	TGCGCCAGCAGCCAAGATTATTGGACAGGGGGCTATGGCTACACCTTC
-	TRBV4-1	TRBJ2-1	-	CASSQPRRGSGNEQFF	TGCGCCAGCAGCCAGCCACGTCGGGGGTCAGGCAATGAGCAGTTCTTC
-	TRBV11-2	TRBJ1-2	-	CASSLEKTQEGLYGYTF	TGTGCCAGCAGCTTAGAGAAAACGCAGGAGGGACTCTATGGCTACACCTTC
TRBD2	TRBV7-2	TRBJ2-3	-	CASSFSGSRADTQYF	TGTGCCAGCAGCTTTAGCGGGAGTAGAGCAGATACGCAGTATTTT
-	TRBV11-2	TRBJ2-5	-	CASSHRGLGKETQYF	TGTGCCAGCAGTCACAGGGGACTAGGGAAAGAGACCCAGTACTTC
TRBD2	TRBV7-2	TRBJ2-5	-	CASSLIRGLAETQYF	TGTGCCAGCAGCTTAATCCGTGGACTAGCGGAGACCCAGTACTTC
TRBD2	TRBV7-2	TRBJ2-7	-	CASSAGLAGSYEQYF	TGTGCCAGCAGCGCGGGACTAGCAGGTTCCTACGAGCAGTACTTC
TRBD2	TRBV2	TRBJ2-1	-	CASSSVTSGSEGEQFF	TGTGCCAGCAGTTCAGTGACTAGCGGGAGCGAGGGTGAGCAGTTCTTC
-	TRBV11-2	TRBJ2-1	once	CASSLGGSYNEQFF	TGTGCCAGCAGCTTGGGGGGCTCCTACAATGAGCAGTTCTTC
-	TRBV25-1	TRBJ1-6	-	CASRTQGINSPLHF	TGTGCCAGCAGGACTCAGGGTATTAATTCACCCCTCCACTTT
-	TRBV9	TRBJ2-3	-	CASSVSGAPTQYF	TGTGCCAGCAGCGTATCAGGGGCCCCTACGCAGTATTTT
-	TRBV12-5	TRBJ2-2	-	CASAMTDSSYNTGELFF	TGTGCTAGTGCCATGACAGACAGCAGCTATAACACCGGGGAGCTGTTTTTT
-	TRBV27	TRBJ1-1	-	CASSLAARGLRNTEAFF	TGTGCCAGCAGTTTAGCCGCCAGGGGTCTCCGGAACACTGAAGCTTTCTTT
TRBD2	TRBV10-3	TRBJ2-1	-	CAISEGLSGSGYEQFF	TGTGCCATCAGTGAGGGACTTAGCGGGAGTGGCTATGAGCAGTTCTTC
-	TRBV7-9	TRBJ2-2	-	CASSLAYGELFF	TGTGCCAGCAGCTTAGCCTACGGGGAGCTGTTTTTT
TRBD1	TRBV5-1	TRBJ1-6	-	CASSESGTGDYSPLHF	TGCGCCAGCAGCGAGAGTGGGACAGGGGACTATTCACCCCTCCACTTT
TRBD1	TRBV11-1	TRBJ2-2	-	CASSPGTGAGELFF	TGTGCCAGCAGTCCCGGGACAGGGGCCGGGGAGCTGTTTTTT
TRBD1	TRBV2	TRBJ1-2	-	CASSGAGGEGYTF	TGTGCCAGCAGTGGTGCAGGGGGAGAGGGCTACACCTTC
-	TRBV15	TRBJ2-5	-	CATSRGVEETQYF	TGTGCCACCAGCAGAGGGGTGGAGGAGACCCAGTACTTC
TRBD1	TRBV5-1	TRBJ2-1	-	CASSSPGQGYNEQFF	TGCGCCAGCAGCTCCCCGGGACAGGGCTACAATGAGCAGTTCTTC
TRBD1	TRBV7-9	TRBJ1-2	-	CASSLGDRIYGYTF	TGTGCCAGCAGCTTAGGGGACAGAATCTATGGCTACACCTTC
TRBD1	TRBV7-9	TRBJ1-1	few	CASSLSRTGAGTEAFF	TGTGCCAGCAGCTTATCACGGACAGGGGCGGGGACTGAAGCTTTCTTT
-	TRBV30	TRBJ1-6	-	CAWRTSIGNSPLHF	TGTGCCTGGAGGACTTCTATCGGAAATTCACCCCTCCACTTT
-	TRBV5-1	TRBJ2-5	-	CASSTKQGVWETQYF	TGCGCCAGCAGCACTAAACAGGGCGTGTGGGAGACCCAGTACTTC
-	TRBV11-1	TRBJ1-1	-	CASSFNRDTEAFF	TGTGCCAGCAGCTTCAACAGGGACACTGAAGCTTTCTTT
TRBD1	TRBV6-2/TRBV6-3	TRBJ1-2	-	CASSPRDRPFYGYTF	TGTGCCAGCAGTCCCCGGGACAGGCCATTCTATGGCTACACCTTC
-	TRBV7-2	TRBJ1-5	-	CASSARVSNQPQHF	TGTGCCAGCAGCGCCAGGGTTAGCAATCAGCCCCAGCATTTT
TRBD2	TRBV24-1	TRBJ2-1	-	CATSDSEPGLAAYNEQFF	TGTGCCACCAGTGATTCCGAACCGGGACTAGCGGCCTACAATGAGCAGTTCTTC
-	TRBV23-1	TRBJ1-5	-	CASSQGGNQPQHF	TGCGCCAGCAGTCAAGGGGGGAATCAGCCCCAGCATTTT
TRBD1	TRBV4-3	TRBJ1-6	-	CASSQESPGGSPLHF	TGCGCCAGCAGCCAAGAATCGCCAGGGGGATCACCCCTCCACTTT
-	TRBV7-9	TRBJ1-3	once	CAGRGQGGNTIYF	TGTGCCGGTCGGGGTCAAGGAGGAAACACCATATATTTT